The present TCR beta chain was sequenced within a study of shared clonotypes between healthy human individuals. Study observations and caveats: Several donors shared around 5.2% of their naive CD4 clonotypes.

Worth noting for this clone: What it recognizes is unknown.

Germline lookup yields CDR1 SGHNT and CDR2 YYREEE (reference sequence). This CDR3 is built from 14 residues. Deletions cut 2 bases from V and 1 base from J, with 9 bases between. Profiling relied on immunoSEQ multiplex PCR, and the TCRdb table lists in-frame clones only, not all of them. Among over a million clones listed, approximately 97% were seen once. The sequence came from a man aged 25-40 years in good health. The rearrangement joins TRBV5-4 to TRBJ2-5, with no clear D. The sample comprised naive CD4+ T cells sorted from blood. Subset given: CD45RA+ positively selected. For the CDR3, the DNA is TGTGCCAGCAGCTTAAAAAACCTCCAAGAGACCCAGTACTTC. It specifies CASSLKNLQETQYF.